A single sample is the source of the 22 T cell receptor beta chains below, sequenced in a study of shared clonotypes between healthy human individuals. Data came from immunoSEQ multiplex PCR; TCRdb stores just in-frame clones and leaves some out. The sample has roughly 200,000 clones, 65% to 70% seen once. Sequencing was done on a sample of memory CD4+ T cells sorted from blood. The subset was: CD45RA-negative fraction. These receptors were collected from a man aged 25-40 years in good health.

This clone has only a few counts. The V and J genes are TRBV18 and TRBJ2-1; D may be TRBD2 (5 bases). Germline V CDR1 and CDR2: KGHSH, LQKENI. V was trimmed by 3 bases and J by 7 bases, leaving 16 bases between them. There are 15 residues in the CDR3. In nucleotides, the CDR3 is TGTGCCAGCTCACCGGCTAGCCTTTTCGGGAATGAGCAGTTCTTC. This encodes CASSPASLFGNEQFF.

This chain joins TRBV6-1 and TRBJ2-2; D unresolved. The CDR3 extends over 13 amino acids. From germline, CDR1 is MNHNS and CDR2 SASEGT. The V end was cut by 7 bases, the J end by 4 bases, with 10 bases between. This CDR3 is CASNVARTGELFF. DNA of the CDR3: TGTGCCAGCAACGTCGCTCGCACCGGGGAGCTGTTTTTT.

This clone was found a few times. CDR3 in DNA: TGTGCCAGCAGCGCGAACATTGGGGGGCTCTACGAGCAGTACTTC. It codes for CASSANIGGLYEQYF. This chain joins TRBV27 and TRBJ2-7; D could derive from TRBD1 or TRBD2 (6 bases each). The CDR3 totals 15 residues. Germline V CDR1 and CDR2: MNHEY, SMNVEV (reference sequence). V lost 6 bases and J 3 bases, leaving 18 bases between the germline ends.

This clone was counted many times. The CDR3 sequence: CASSVAVNPLDEQFF. Written as DNA, the CDR3 is TGTGCCAGCAGCGTAGCAGTGAACCCCCTCGATGAGCAGTTCTTC. The chain joins TRBV9 to TRBJ2-1; D unresolved. CDR3 length: 15 amino acids. Trimming removed 0 bases at V and 8 bases at J, with 15 bases between. From germline, CDR1 is SGDLS and CDR2 YYNGEE.

This chain joins TRBV9 and TRBJ2-7, with 8 bases identical to TRBD2. J was trimmed by 4 bases and V by 2 bases; bases with no gene match: 8. The CDR3 spans 15 residues. Germline CDR1 and CDR2: SGDLS and YYNGEE. Here the CDR3 reads CASSVSGTRQYEQYF. As DNA, the CDR3 is TGTGCCAGCAGCGTGTCCGGGACTAGACAATACGAGCAGTACTTC.

This clone was picked up one time. V is TRBV30 and J is TRBJ2-7; D remains unclear. Germline CDR1 is GTSNPN and CDR2 is SVGIG (reference sequence). The CDR3 loop spans 13 amino acids. V shed 0 bases and J shed 0 bases, with 6 bases lying between them. The CDR3 nucleotides are TGTGCCTGGAGTGTGTCCAGCTCCTACGAGCAGTACTTC. Translation gives CAWSVSSSYEQYF.

CDR3 sequence (DNA): TGCGCCAGCAGCCCCGGGACAGGGTGGGATACGCAGTATTTT. Protein: CASSPGTGWDTQYF. V and J are TRBV5-1 and TRBJ2-3; 9 bases map to TRBD1. This CDR3 spans 14 amino acids. Germline CDR1 reads SGHRS; CDR2 reads YFSETQ. J was trimmed by 6 bases and V by 4 bases; bases with no gene match: 6.

This chain uses TRBV15 with TRBJ2-3; tentatively, D is TRBD2 (6 bases). Germline V gene lookup returns CDR1 LNHNV and CDR2 YYDKDF (reference sequence). This CDR3 region has 17 residues. Trimming cost V 0 bases and J 4 bases, with 17 bases left between them. The CDR3 bases are TGTGCCACCAGCAGAGATTATCCGGGAGTGGGACCAGATACGCAGTATTTT. Residues: CATSRDYPGVGPDTQYF.

There are a few counts of this clone. The chain uses TRBV6-1 and TRBJ1-5; D is ambiguous. The germline CDR1 and CDR2 sequences are MNHNS and SASEGT. Trimming took 2 bases from V and 7 from J, leaving 15 bases between them. The CDR3 extends over 15 amino acids. This CDR3 reads CASSELRAGGQPQHF. The CDR3 DNA follows: TGTGCCAGCAGTGAATTAAGGGCAGGCGGACAGCCCCAGCATTTT.

This chain links TRBV9 with TRBJ1-1; no firm D call. CDR3 size: 14 residues. V lost 0 bases to trimming and J lost 5 bases, with 11 bases between them. The germline V gene has CDR1 SGDLS and CDR2 YYNGEE. The CDR3 DNA reads as TGTGCCAGCAGCGTAGAGGGCATGGGAACTGAAGCTTTCTTT. This translates into CASSVEGMGTEAFF.

The V and J genes are TRBV2 and TRBJ2-7; D gene ambiguous. Germline assignment: CDR1 SNHLY and CDR2 FYNNEI. This CDR3 has 12 amino acids. The germline V and J ends were trimmed by 8 bases and 4 bases, with 12 bases remaining between them. In nucleotides, the CDR3 is TGTGCCAGCCGGACGGACCCTTACGAGCAGTACTTC. Translated: CASRTDPYEQYF.

The chain links TRBV6-5 to TRBJ2-2, with D tentatively TRBD2 (5 bases). The V gene lost 4 bases and the J gene lost 5 bases, with 14 bases spanning the gap. Germline V gene data show CDR1 as MNHEY and CDR2 as SVGAGI. This CDR3 comprises 15 residues. The CDR3 nucleotides are TGTGCCAGCAGTTTTAATAGGGAGATAACCGGGGAGCTGTTTTTT. The encoded protein is CASSFNREITGELFF.

V gene TRBV25-1 combines with J gene TRBJ2-7, with TRBD1 identical over 7 bases. Germline CDR1 MGHDK, CDR2 SYGVNS. J lost 3 bases, V lost 5 bases, and 7 bases had no gene match. This CDR3 has 14 residues. The CDR3: CASSFQGVVYEQYF. DNA for the CDR3: TGTGCCAGCAGTTTCCAGGGGGTGGTCTACGAGCAGTACTTC.

This clone was detected a few times. This chain connects TRBV5-1 to TRBJ1-1; the D is unclear. Trimming took 0 bases from V and 2 from J, leaving 8 bases between them. The CDR3 totals 14 residues. The V gene's germline CDR1 is SGHRS and CDR2 YFSETQ. CDR3: CASSLDPRNTEAFF. The CDR3 DNA sequence: TGCGCCAGCAGCTTGGACCCTAGAAACACTGAAGCTTTCTTT.

This rearrangement joins TRBV25-1 to TRBJ1-2; TRBD1 matches at 9 bases. The trim removed 1 base at V and 7 bases at J, leaving 1 base unmatched. Germline V gives CDR1 MGHDK, CDR2 SYGVNS. The CDR3 has 13 residues. DNA for the CDR3: TGTGCCAGCAGTGAATTGGACAGGGGTGGCTACACCTTC. Its protein is CASSELDRGGYTF.

This clone was recorded once. This chain joins TRBV5-8 and TRBJ1-4; 8 nucleotides match TRBD1. With V trimmed by 4 bases and J by 5 bases, 4 bases remained unmatched. There are 14 residues in the CDR3. From germline, CDR1 is SGHTS and CDR2 YDEGEE. CDR3 nucleotides: TGTGCCAGCAGCCCGGGGGACAGGAATGAAAAACTGTTTTTT. It yields the protein CASSPGDRNEKLFF.

The chain carries TRBV25-1 and TRBJ2-1; 7 bases align to TRBD2. From germline, CDR1 is MGHDK and CDR2 SYGVNS. This CDR3 has 15 residues. V dropped 1 base and J dropped 10; count of bases not matched to a gene: 10. CDR3 nucleotide sequence: TGTGCCAGCAGTGAATCCAGCGGGACTTCACGGGAGCAGTTCTTC. Translation gives CASSESSGTSREQFF.

V usage is TRBV28 and J usage is TRBJ2-1; 9 bases map to TRBD2. This CDR3 comprises 14 residues. J gave up 6 bases and V 5 bases, and 5 bases lay outside the gene matches. Germline assignment: CDR1 MDHEN and CDR2 SYDVKM. CDR3 coding DNA: TGTGCCAGCAGTCTGGGACTAGCTCTCAATGAGCAGTTCTTC. Protein product: CASSLGLALNEQFF.

The chain carries TRBV7-2 and TRBJ2-7; 7 nucleotides match TRBD1. Germline CDR1 SGHTA, CDR2 FQGNSA. This CDR3 is 15 amino acids long. J gave up 3 bases and V 5 bases, and 10 bases lay outside the gene matches. This chain's CDR3 is CASSLAGTANYEQYF. CDR3 coding DNA: TGTGCCAGCAGCCTGGCCGGGACAGCTAACTACGAGCAGTACTTC.

V usage is TRBV11-2 and J usage is TRBJ1-1; a weak D match, TRBD1 (5 bases). This CDR3 is 13 amino acids long. The germline V gene encodes CDR1 SGHAT and CDR2 FQNNGV. V lost 1 base to trimming and J lost 6 bases, with 9 bases between them. DNA of the CDR3: TGTGCCAGCAGCTTAGCAGGGACCCCTGAAGCTTTCTTT. Translated, it gives CASSLAGTPEAFF.

The chain combines TRBV7-2 with TRBJ2-7; perhaps TRBD2 as D (7 bases). Germline loops: CDR1 SGHTA, CDR2 FQGNSA. Trimming left V 5 bases short and J 2 bases short, with 13 bases between. This CDR3 contains 14 residues. In nucleotides, the CDR3 is TGTGCCAGCAGCAAGGGGGGGCTCACCTACGAGCAGTACTTC. Protein: CASSKGGLTYEQYF.

The gene calls are TRBV11-1 and TRBJ1-1; no firm D call. Trimming removed 6 bases from V and 1 base from J, with 3 bases in between. Germline CDR1 and CDR2: SGHAT and FQDESV (reference sequence). This CDR3 spans 11 amino acids. The CDR3 DNA reads as TGTGCCAGCAGGAAGAACACTGAAGCTTTCTTT. Protein: CASRKNTEAFF.